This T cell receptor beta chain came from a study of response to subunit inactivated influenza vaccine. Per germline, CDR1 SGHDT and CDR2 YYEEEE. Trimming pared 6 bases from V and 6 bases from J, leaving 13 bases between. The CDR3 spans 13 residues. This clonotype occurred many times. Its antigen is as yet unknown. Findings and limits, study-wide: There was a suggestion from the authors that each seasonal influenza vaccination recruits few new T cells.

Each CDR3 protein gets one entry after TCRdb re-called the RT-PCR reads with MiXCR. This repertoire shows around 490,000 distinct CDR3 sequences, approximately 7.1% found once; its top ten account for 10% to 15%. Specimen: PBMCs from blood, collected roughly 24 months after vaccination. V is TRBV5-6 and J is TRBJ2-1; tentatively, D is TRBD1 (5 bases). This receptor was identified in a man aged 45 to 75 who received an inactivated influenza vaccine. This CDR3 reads CASNSKGVNEQFF. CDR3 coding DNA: TGTGCCAGCAACTCAAAAGGGGTCAATGAGCAGTTCTTC.